This T cell receptor beta chain was recorded in a study of PD-L1 blockade in urothelial cancer. Across the whole study: Researchers looked at the blood 3 weeks (second dose) and 6 weeks after treatment began. Each blood sample yielded a median of 141,255 T cells.

Sequencing was performed with immunoSEQ multiplex PCR; in TCRdb, only in-frame clones are kept and a portion is missing. The sample contains tens of thousands of clones, about 88% of which appear only once. Indicated time point: peripheral blood 6 weeks after treatment start. It was locally advanced or metastatic urothelial carcinoma that patients had. The length of the CDR3 is 16 residues. Germline V CDR1 and CDR2: SGHDT, YYEEEE. V was shortened by 1 base and J by 1 base, with 14 bases between the two germline ends. The material sequenced was PBMCs, taken around atezolizumab (anti-PD-L1) treatment. The TCR sequence derives from a man in his 60s with urothelial cancer. This chain joins TRBV5-6 and TRBJ2-5, with a weak D call TRBD1 (6 bases). Here the CDR3 reads CASSLPPGQSQETQYF. CDR3 nucleotides: TGTGCCAGCAGCTTGCCGCCCGGACAGTCCCAAGAGACCCAGTACTTC. Full variable domain (outside the CDR3, taken from reference TRBV5-6 and TRBJ2-5): DAGVTQSPTHLIKTRGQQVTLRCSPKSGHDTVSWYQQALGQGPQFIFQYYEEEERQRGNFPDRFSGHQFPNYSSELNVNALLLGDSALYLCASSLPPGQSQETQYFGPGTRLLVL.